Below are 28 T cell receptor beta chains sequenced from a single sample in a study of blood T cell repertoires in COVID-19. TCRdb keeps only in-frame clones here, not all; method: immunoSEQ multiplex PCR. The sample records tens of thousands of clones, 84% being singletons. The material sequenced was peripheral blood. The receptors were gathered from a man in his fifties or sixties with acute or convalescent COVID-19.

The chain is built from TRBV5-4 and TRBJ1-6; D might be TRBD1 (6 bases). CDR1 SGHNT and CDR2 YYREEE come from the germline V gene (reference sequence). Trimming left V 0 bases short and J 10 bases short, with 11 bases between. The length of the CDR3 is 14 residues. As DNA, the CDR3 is TGTGCCAGCAGCTTGGTGGCAGGGGCATCACCCCTCCACTTT. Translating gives CASSLVAGASPLHF. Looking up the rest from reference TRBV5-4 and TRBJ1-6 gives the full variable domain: ETGVTQSPTHLIKTRGQQVTLRCSSQSGHNTVSWYQQALGQGPQFIFQYYREEENGRGNFPPRFSGLQFPNYSSELNVNALELDDSALYLCASSLVAGASPLHFGNGTRLTVT.

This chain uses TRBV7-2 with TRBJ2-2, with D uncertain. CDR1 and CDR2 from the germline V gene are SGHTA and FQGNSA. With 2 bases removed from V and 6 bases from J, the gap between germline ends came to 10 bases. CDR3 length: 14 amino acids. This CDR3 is CASSLSRMAGELFF. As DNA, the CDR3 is TGTGCCAGCAGCTTATCCAGGATGGCCGGGGAGCTGTTTTTT.

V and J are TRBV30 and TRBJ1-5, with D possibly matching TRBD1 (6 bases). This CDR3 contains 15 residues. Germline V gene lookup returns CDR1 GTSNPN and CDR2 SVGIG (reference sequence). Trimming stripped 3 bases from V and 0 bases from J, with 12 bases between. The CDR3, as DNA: TGTGCCTGGAGCGCCCAGGGGTATAGCAATCAGCCCCAGCATTTT. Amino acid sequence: CAWSAQGYSNQPQHF.

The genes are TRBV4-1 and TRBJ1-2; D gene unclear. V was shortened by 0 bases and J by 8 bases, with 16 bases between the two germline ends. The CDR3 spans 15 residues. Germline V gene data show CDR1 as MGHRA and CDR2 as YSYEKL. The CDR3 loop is CASSQEALRSKGYTF. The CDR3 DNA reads TGCGCCAGCAGCCAAGAGGCCTTAAGGAGCAAGGGCTACACCTTC.

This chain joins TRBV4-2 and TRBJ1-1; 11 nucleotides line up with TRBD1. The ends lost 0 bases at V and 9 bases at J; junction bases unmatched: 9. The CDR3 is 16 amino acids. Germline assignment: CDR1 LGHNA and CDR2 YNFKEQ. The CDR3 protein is CASSQDVGTGGSKAFF. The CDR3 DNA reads TGTGCCAGCAGCCAAGATGTCGGGACAGGGGGTTCTAAAGCTTTCTTT.

CDR3 sequence: CASSWTVVGAFF. The CDR3 DNA reads as TGTGCCAGCAGTTGGACTGTCGTTGGAGCTTTCTTT. The chain couples TRBV12-3 or TRBV12-4 to TRBJ1-1; D ambiguous. The CDR3 runs to 12 residues. V lost 4 bases, J lost 10 bases, and 13 bases lay in between.

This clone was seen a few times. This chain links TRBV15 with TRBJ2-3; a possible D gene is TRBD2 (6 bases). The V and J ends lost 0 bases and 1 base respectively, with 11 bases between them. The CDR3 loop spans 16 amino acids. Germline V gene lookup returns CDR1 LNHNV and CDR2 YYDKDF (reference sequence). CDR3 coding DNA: TGTGCCACCAGCAGAGAAGGACTACTGGGCACAGATACGCAGTATTTT. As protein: CATSREGLLGTDTQYF.

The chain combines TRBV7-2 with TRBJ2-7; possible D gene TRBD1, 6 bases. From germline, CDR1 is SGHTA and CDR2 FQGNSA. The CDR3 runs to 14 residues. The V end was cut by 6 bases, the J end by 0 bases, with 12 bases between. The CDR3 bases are TGTGCCAGCAGTCATCGGACAGACTCCTACGAGCAGTACTTC. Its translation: CASSHRTDSYEQYF.

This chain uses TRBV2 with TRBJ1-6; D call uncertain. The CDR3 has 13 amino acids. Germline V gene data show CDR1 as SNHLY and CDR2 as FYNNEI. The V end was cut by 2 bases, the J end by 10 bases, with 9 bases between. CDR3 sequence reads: CASSEQDGSPLHF. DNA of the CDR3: TGTGCCAGCAGTGAACAGGATGGATCACCCCTCCACTTT.

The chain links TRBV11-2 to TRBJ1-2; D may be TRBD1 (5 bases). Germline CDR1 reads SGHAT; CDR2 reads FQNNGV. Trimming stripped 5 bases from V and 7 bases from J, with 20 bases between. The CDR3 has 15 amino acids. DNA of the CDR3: TGTGCCAGCAGCCTCCGCACGGTTATAAGGGGTGGCTACACCTTC. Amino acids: CASSLRTVIRGGYTF. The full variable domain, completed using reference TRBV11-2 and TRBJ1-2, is EAGVAQSPRYKIIEKRQSVAFWCNPISGHATLYWYQQILGQGPKLLIQFQNNGVVDDSQLPKDRFSAERLKGVDSTLKIQPAKLEDSAVYLCASSLRTVIRGGYTFGSGTRLTVV.

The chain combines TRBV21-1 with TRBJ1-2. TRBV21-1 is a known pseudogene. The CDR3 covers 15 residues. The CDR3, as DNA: TGTGCCAGCAGCATAGCTTCTCGGGAGAACTATGGCTACACCTTC. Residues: CASSIASRENYGYTF.

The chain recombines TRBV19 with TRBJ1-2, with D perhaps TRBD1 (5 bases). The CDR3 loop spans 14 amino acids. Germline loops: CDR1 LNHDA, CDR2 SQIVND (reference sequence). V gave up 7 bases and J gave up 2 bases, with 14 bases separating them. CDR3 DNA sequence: TGTGCCAGTAAGGCGGGACGGGACAACTATGGCTACACCTTC. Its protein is CASKAGRDNYGYTF.

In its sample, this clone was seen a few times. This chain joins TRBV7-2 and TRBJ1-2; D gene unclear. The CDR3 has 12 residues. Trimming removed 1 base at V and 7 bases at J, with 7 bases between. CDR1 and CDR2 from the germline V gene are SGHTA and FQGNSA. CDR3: CASSLERSGYTF. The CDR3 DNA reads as TGTGCCAGCAGCTTAGAGCGCTCTGGCTACACCTTC.

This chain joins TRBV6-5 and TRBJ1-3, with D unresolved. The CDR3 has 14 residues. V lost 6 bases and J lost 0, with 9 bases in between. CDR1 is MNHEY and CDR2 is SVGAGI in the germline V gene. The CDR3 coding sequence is TGTGCCAGCAGGGCGGGGAGCTCTGGAAACACCATATATTTT. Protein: CASRAGSSGNTIYF.

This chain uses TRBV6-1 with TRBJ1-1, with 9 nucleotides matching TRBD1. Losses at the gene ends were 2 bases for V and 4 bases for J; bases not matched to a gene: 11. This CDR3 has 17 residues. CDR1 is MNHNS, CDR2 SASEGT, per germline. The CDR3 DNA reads TGTGCCAGCAGTGAAAGGCTGGGACAGGGCTTTGGCACTGAAGCTTTCTTT. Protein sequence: CASSERLGQGFGTEAFF.

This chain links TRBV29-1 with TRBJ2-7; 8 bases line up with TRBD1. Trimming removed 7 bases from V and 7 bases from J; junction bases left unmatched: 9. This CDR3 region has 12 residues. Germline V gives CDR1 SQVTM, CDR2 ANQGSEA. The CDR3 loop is CSGSGGGGEQYF. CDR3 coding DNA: TGCAGCGGCTCAGGGGGCGGTGGGGAGCAGTACTTC.

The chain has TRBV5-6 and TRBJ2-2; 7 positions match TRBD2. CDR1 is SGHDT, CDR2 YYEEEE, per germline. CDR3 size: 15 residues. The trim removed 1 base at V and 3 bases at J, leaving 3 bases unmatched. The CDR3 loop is CASSLSSGHTGELFF. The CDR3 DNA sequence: TGTGCCAGCAGCTTGTCTAGCGGACACACCGGGGAGCTGTTTTTT.

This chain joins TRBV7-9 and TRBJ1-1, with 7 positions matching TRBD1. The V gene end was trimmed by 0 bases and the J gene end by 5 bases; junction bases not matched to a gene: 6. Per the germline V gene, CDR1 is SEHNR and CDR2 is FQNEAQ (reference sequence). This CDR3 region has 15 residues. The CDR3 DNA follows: TGTGCCAGCAGCTTAGCGGGAGGACAGGCGACTGAAGCTTTCTTT. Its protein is CASSLAGGQATEAFF.

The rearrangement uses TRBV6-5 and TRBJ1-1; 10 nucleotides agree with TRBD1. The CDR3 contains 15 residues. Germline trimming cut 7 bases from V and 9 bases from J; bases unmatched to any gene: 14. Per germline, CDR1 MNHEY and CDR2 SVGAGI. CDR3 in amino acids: CASNPGDRGRSKAFF. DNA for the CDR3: TGTGCCAGCAATCCGGGAGACAGGGGGCGGTCGAAAGCTTTCTTT.

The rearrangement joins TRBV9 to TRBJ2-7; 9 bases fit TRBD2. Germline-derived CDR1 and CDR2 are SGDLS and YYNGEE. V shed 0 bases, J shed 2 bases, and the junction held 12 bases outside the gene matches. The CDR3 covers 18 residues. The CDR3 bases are TGTGCCAGCAGCGTAGACACCCTCGGGGCTAGCGGGACCTACGAGCAGTACTTC. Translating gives CASSVDTLGASGTYEQYF.

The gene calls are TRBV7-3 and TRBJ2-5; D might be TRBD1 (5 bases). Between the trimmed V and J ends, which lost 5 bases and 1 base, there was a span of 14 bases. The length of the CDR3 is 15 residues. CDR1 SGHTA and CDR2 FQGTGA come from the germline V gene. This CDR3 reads CASSPMGDSQETQYF. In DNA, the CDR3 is TGTGCCAGCAGCCCCATGGGTGACAGCCAAGAGACCCAGTACTTC.

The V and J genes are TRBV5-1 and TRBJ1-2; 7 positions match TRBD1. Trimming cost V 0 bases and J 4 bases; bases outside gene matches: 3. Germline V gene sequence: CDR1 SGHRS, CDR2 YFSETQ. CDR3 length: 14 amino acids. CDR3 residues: CASSLDRGGYGYTF. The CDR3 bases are TGCGCCAGCAGCTTGGACAGGGGAGGCTATGGCTACACCTTC.

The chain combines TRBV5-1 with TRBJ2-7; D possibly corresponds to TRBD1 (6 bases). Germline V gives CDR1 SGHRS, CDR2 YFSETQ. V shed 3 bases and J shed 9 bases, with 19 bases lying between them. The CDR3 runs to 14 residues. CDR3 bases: TGCGCCAGCAGCTCAGGGGCCCCGGAAAATCGGCAGTACTTC. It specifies CASSSGAPENRQYF.

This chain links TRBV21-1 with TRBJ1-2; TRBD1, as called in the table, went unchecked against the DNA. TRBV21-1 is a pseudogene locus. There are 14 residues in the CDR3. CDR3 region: CASSPPTGNYGYTF. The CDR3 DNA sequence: TGTGCCAGCAGCCCCCCGACAGGGAACTATGGCTACACCTTC.

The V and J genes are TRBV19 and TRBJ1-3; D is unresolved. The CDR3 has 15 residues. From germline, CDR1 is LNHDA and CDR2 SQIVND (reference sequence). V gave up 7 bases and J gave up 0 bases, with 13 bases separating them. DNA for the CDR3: TGTGCCAGTACCAAAAACAGTCTCTCTGGAAACACCATATATTTT. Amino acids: CASTKNSLSGNTIYF.

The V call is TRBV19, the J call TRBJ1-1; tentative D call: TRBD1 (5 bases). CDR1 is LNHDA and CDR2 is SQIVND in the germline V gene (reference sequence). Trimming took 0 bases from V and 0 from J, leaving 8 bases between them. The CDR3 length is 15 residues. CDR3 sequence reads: CASSIEQGMNTEAFF. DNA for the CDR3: TGTGCCAGTAGTATAGAGCAGGGAATGAACACTGAAGCTTTCTTT.

CDR3 coding DNA: TGTGCCAGTAGTATCCAGGGTATTAACTATGGCTACACCTTC. Encoded protein: CASSIQGINYGYTF. V is TRBV19 and J is TRBJ1-2; a weak D match, TRBD1 (5 bases). The germline gives CDR1 LNHDA, CDR2 SQIVND (reference sequence). This CDR3 has 14 residues. V lost 3 bases to trimming and J lost 1 base, with 9 bases between them. Full variable domain (remainder filled in from reference TRBV19 and TRBJ1-2): DGGITQSPKYLFRKEGQNVTLSCEQNLNHDAMYWYRQDPGQGLRLIYYSQIVNDFQKGDIAEGYSVSREKKESFPLTVTSAQKNPTAFYLCASSIQGINYGYTFGSGTRLTVV.

The CDR3, as DNA: TGTGCCAGCAGTACCCAGGGGTTAAGCACTGAAGCTTTCTTT. Its protein is CASSTQGLSTEAFF. The chain recombines TRBV27 with TRBJ1-1, with a possible D match to TRBD1 (6 bases). The germline CDR1 and CDR2 sequences are MNHEY and SMNVEV (reference sequence). V dropped 5 bases and J dropped 4 bases, with 14 bases sitting between them. This CDR3 spans 14 amino acids.